A single sample is the source of the 4 T cell receptor beta chains below, sequenced in a study of blood T cells in healthy people across ages. Combining a sample-barcoded 5' primer with a J-beta primer mix, a second PCR ran for about 6 to 12 cycles. TCRdb called the 5' RACE reads again in MiXCR, with one record for every CDR3 protein. This table has about 1.4 million distinct CDR3 sequences, 59% appearing once. Source material: blood. Receptor source: a man younger than 35 in good health.

This chain connects TRBV12-3 or TRBV12-4 to TRBJ2-7; 7 bases line up with TRBD2. The CDR3 spans 16 residues. V dropped 7 bases and J dropped 9; count of bases not matched to a gene: 21. CDR3 loop: CASTRSTLLAAWGQYF. In nucleotides, the CDR3 is TGTGCCAGCACCAGATCAACCCTTCTAGCGGCATGGGGGCAGTACTTC.

The CDR3 DNA follows: TGCAGTGCTAGGGGTAGCGGGGGGGCCTACAATGAGCAGTTCTTC. Translating it yields CSARGSGGAYNEQFF. J is TRBJ2-1 and V is TRBV20-1; 11 nucleotides match TRBD2. Trimming at V came to 3 bases and at J to 2 bases, leaving 3 bases not matched to a gene. Germline CDR1 is DFQATT and CDR2 is SNEGSKA (reference sequence). CDR3 size: 15 residues.

The chain joins TRBV6-5 to TRBJ2-2; TRBD2 matches 14 bases. The CDR3 consists of 16 residues. Germline assignment: CDR1 MNHEY and CDR2 SVGAGI. Losses at the gene ends were 6 bases for V and 3 bases for J; bases not matched to a gene: 3. The CDR3 sequence: CASRGLAGAYTGELFF. The DNA for the CDR3 is TGTGCCAGCAGGGGACTAGCGGGGGCCTACACCGGGGAGCTGTTTTTT.

As DNA, the CDR3 is TGTGCCAGCAGTTCTATAGGGGTGGGGGGAGTGGAGACCCAGTACTTC. This sequence encodes CASSSIGVGGVETQYF. The chain has TRBV27 and TRBJ2-7; D perhaps matches TRBD2 (6 bases). The J call is doubtful: the DNA matches TRBJ2-5 better. The V gene's germline CDR1 is MNHEY and CDR2 SMNVEV (reference sequence). The CDR3 contains 16 residues.